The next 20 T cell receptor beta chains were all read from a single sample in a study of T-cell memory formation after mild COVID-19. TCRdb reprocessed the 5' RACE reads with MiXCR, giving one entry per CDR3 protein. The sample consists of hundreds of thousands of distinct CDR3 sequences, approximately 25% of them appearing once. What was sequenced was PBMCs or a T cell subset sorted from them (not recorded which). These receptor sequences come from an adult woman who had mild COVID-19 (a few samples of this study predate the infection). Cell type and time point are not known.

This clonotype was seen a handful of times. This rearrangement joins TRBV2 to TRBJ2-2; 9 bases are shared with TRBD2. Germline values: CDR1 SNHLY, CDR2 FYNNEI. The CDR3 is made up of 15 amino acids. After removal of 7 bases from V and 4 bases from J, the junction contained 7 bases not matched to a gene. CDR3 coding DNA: TGTGCCAGCACCTCTAGCGGGACGGGCACCGGGGAGCTGTTTTTT. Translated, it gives CASTSSGTGTGELFF.

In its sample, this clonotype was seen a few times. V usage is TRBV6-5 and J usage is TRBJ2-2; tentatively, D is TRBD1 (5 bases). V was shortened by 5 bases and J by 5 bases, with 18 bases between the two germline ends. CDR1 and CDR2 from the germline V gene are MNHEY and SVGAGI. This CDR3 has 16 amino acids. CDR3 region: CASSEMRAGWTGELFF. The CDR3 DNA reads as TGTGCCAGCAGTGAAATGAGAGCAGGGTGGACCGGGGAGCTGTTTTTT.

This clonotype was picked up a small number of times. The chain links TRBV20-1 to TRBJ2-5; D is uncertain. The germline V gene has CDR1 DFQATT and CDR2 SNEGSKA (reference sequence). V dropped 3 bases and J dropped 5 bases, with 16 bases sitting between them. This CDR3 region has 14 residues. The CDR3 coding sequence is TGCAGTGCTAGGGACCCCATGGGATGGGAGACCCAGTACTTC. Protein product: CSARDPMGWETQYF.

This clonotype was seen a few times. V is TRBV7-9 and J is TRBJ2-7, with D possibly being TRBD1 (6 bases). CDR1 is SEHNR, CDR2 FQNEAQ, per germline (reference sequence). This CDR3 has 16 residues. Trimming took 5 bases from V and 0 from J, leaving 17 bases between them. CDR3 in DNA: TGTGCCAGCAGCACGAGGACAGCCCATAGCTCCTACGAGCAGTACTTC. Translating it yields CASSTRTAHSSYEQYF. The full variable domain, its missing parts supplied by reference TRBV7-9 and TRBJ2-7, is DTGVSQNPRHKITKRGQNVTFRCDPISEHNRLYWYRQTLGQGPEFLTYFQNEAQLEKSRLLSDRFSAERPKGSFSTLEIQRTEQGDSAMYLCASSTRTAHSSYEQYFGPGTRLTVT.

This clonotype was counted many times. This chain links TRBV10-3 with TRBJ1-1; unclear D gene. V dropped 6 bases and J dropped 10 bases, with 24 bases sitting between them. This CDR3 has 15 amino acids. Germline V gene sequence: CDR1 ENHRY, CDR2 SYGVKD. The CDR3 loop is CAISDVTMGSFGAFF. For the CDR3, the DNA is TGTGCCATCAGCGACGTGACAATGGGTTCATTCGGAGCTTTCTTT.

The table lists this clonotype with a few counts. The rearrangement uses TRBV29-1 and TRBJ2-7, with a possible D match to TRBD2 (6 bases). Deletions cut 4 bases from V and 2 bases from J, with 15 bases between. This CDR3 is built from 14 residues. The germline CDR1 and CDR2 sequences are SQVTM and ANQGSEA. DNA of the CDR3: TGCAGCGTTGGCGGGGACTCTGAAGCCTACGAGCAGTACTTC. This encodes CSVGGDSEAYEQYF.

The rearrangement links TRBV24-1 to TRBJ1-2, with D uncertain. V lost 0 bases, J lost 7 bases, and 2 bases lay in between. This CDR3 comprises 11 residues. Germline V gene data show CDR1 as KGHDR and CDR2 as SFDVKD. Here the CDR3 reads CATSDLSGYTF. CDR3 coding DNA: TGTGCCACCAGTGATTTGAGTGGCTACACCTTC.

The CDR3: CASSARDRVTEAFF. Written as DNA, the CDR3 is TGTGCCAGCAGCGCCCGGGACAGGGTCACTGAAGCTTTCTTT. This chain joins TRBV9 and TRBJ1-1, with 9 bases lining up with TRBD1. The trim removed 3 bases at V and 4 bases at J, leaving 4 bases unmatched. The germline gives CDR1 SGDLS, CDR2 YYNGEE. The CDR3 spans 14 residues. The full variable domain, completed using reference TRBV9 and TRBJ1-1, is DSGVTQTPKHLITATGQRVTLRCSPRSGDLSVYWYQQSLDQGLQFLIQYYNGEERAKGNILERFSAQQFPDLHSELNLSSLELGDSALYFCASSARDRVTEAFFGQGTRLTVV.

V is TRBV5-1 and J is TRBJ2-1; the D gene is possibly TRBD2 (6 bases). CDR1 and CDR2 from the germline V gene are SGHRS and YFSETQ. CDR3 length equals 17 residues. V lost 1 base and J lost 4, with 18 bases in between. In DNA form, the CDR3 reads TGCGCCAGCAGCTTGACTCCCCAGCGCGGGACTTACAATGAGCAGTTCTTC. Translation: CASSLTPQRGTYNEQFF. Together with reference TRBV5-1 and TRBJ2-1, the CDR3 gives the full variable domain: KAGVTQTPRYLIKTRGQQVTLSCSPISGHRSVSWYQQTPGQGLQFLFEYFSETQRNKGNFPGRFSGRQFSNSRSEMNVSTLELGDSALYLCASSLTPQRGTYNEQFFGPGTRLTVL.

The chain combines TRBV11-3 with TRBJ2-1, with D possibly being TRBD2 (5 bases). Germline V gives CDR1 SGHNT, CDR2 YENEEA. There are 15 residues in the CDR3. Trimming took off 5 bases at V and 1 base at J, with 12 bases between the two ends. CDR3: CASSPTRESYNEQFF. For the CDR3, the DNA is TGTGCCAGCAGCCCCACGAGGGAATCCTACAATGAGCAGTTCTTC.

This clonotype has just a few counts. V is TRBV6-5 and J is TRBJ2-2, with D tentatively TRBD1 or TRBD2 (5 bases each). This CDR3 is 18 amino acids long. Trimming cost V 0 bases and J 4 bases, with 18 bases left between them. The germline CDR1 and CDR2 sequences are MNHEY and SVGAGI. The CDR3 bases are TGTGCCAGCAGTTACTCCAGGAGCAGCTCTGGGGGCACCGGGGAGCTGTTTTTT. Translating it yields CASSYSRSSSGGTGELFF.

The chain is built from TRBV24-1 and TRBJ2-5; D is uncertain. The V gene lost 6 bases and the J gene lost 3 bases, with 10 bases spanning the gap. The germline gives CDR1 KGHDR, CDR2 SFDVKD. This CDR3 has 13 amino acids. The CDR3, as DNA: TGTGCCACCAGTCGGAAATGGGAAGAGACCCAGTACTTC. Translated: CATSRKWEETQYF.

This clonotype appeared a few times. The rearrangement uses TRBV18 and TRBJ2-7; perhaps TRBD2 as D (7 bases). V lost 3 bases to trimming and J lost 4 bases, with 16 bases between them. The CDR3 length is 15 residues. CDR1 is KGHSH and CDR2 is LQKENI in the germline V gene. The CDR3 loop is CASSPLGGPQYEQYF. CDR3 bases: TGTGCCAGCTCACCCCTCGGGGGGCCCCAATACGAGCAGTACTTC.

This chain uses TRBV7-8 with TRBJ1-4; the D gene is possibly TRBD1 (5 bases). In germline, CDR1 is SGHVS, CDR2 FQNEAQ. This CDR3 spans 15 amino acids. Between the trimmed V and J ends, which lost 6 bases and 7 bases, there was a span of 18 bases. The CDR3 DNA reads TGTGCCAGCAGTTATCCCGGGGCAGGAGGTGAAAAACTGTTTTTT. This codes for CASSYPGAGGEKLFF.

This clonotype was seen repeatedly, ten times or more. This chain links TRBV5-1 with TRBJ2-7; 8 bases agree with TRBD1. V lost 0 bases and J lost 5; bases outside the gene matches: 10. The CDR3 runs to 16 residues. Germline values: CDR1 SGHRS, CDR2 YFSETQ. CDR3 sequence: CASSLVVLTGVNEQYF. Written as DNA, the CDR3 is TGCGCCAGCAGCTTGGTGGTACTGACAGGGGTGAACGAGCAGTACTTC.

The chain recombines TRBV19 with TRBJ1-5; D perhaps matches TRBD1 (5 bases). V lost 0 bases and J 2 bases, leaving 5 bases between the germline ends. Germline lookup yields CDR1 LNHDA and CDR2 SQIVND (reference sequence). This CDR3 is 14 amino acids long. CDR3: CASSIDRGNQPQHF. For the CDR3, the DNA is TGTGCCAGTAGTATAGACAGGGGCAATCAGCCCCAGCATTTT.

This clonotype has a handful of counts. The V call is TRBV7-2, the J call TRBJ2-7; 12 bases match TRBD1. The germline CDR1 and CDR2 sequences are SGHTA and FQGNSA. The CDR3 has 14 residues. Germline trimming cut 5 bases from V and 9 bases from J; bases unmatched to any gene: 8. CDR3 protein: CASSGTGGGLGQYF. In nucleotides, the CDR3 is TGTGCCAGCAGCGGGACAGGGGGCGGTCTCGGGCAGTACTTC.

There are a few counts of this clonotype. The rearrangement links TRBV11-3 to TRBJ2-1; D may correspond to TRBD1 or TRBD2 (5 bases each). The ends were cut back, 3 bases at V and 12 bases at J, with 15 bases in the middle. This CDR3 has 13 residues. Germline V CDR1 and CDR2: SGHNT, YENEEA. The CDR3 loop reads CASSFDRDVRQFF. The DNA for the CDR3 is TGTGCCAGCAGCTTTGATAGGGACGTCCGGCAGTTCTTC.

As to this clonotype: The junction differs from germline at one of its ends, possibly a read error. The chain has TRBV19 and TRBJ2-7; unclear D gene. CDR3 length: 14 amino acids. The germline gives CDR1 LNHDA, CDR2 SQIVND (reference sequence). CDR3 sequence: CASSIADNSHEQYF. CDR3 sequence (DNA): TGTGCCAGTAGTATAGCCGACAACTCCCACGAGCAGTACTTC.

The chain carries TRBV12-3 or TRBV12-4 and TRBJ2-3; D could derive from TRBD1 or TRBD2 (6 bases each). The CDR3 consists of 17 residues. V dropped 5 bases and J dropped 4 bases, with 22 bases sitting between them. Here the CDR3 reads CASSAWAGTSQPDTQYF. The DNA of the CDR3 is TGTGCCAGCAGTGCCTGGGCGGGGACATCCCAACCAGATACGCAGTATTTT.